This TCR beta chain appears in the sequencing data of a study of shared T cell receptors in the human thymus. The data were produced by immunoSEQ multiplex PCR, yet TCRdb's version contains in-frame clones alone and is incomplete. The sample has some 700,000 clones; 70% to 90% are singletons. Looked up from germline, CDR1 is MGHRA and CDR2 is YSYEKL. The CDR3 runs to 15 residues. With 5 bases removed from V and 0 bases from J, the gap between germline ends came to 12 bases. The same sample was also used in a study of human thymus T cells. That paper notes: The thymus was resected at corrective cardiac surgery.

The gene calls are TRBV4-1 and TRBJ2-3, with D uncertain. Material for sequencing was thymocytes. The source is a girl under three years old with a congenital heart defect. CDR3 sequence reads: CASSSRQISTDTQYF. CDR3 DNA sequence: TGCGCCAGCAGCTCCCGACAAATCAGCACAGATACGCAGTATTTT.